This TCR beta chain originates from a study of blood T cells in healthy people across ages. Study observations and caveats: PBMCs left unsorted prevented a conclusive naive versus antigen-experienced comparison. Higher diversity, along with more naive CD4+ cells, distinguished long-lived donors from aged donors.

V was clipped by 6 bases and J by 4 bases; unmatched bases: 14. The CDR3 consists of 17 residues. In germline, CDR1 is MDHEN, CDR2 SYDVKM. On this clonotype: The antigen is undetermined.

For the second PCR, which ran for roughly 7 to 11 cycles, a sample-barcoded 5' primer and a J-beta primer mix were used. Each of the cDNA molecules was tagged by a template-switch adaptor with 12 random nucleotides. TCRdb reanalysed the 5' RACE reads using MiXCR and keeps one entry per CDR3 protein. The sample lists around 790,000 distinct CDR3 sequences; more than 40% were seen once. This chain connects TRBV28 to TRBJ1-5, with TRBD1 matching 8 bases. Material for sequencing was blood. The receptor was derived from a man between 60 and 75 years old in good health. DNA of the CDR3: TGTGCCAGCAGGACGTGGACAGGGTCGGGGGAAAATCAGCCCCAGCATTTT. As protein: CASRTWTGSGENQPQHF.